The source of this T cell receptor (beta chain) is a study of blood T cell repertoires in COVID-19. Across the whole study: Acute and convalescent COVID-19 samples came from the United States, Italy and Spain.

Per the germline V gene, CDR1 is SNHLY and CDR2 is FYNNEI. V trimming: 6 bases; J trimming: 6 bases; junction bases outside the gene matches: 12. There are 16 residues in the CDR3. Using immunoSEQ multiplex PCR, the repertoire was profiled, and TCRdb retains in-frame clones only, with some absent. The sample yields about 160,000 clones, 80% seen once. This sequence joins TRBV2 and TRBJ2-2, with 8 bases aligning to TRBD2. The TCR was taken from a man aged 40-49 years who had recovered from COVID-19. The sample taken for sequencing was PBMCs or T cells enriched from blood (not recorded which). CDR3 in DNA: TGTGCCAGCAGCACCCAGCGGGGGTCAAGTTCCGGGGAGCTGTTTTTT. Translated, it gives CASSTQRGSSSGELFF. Based on the CDR3 plus reference TRBV2 and TRBJ2-2, the full variable domain is EPEVTQTPSHQVTQMGQEVILRCVPISNHLYFYWYRQILGQKVEFLVSFYNNEISEKSEIFDDQFSVERPDGSNFTLKIRSTKLEDSAMYFCASSTQRGSSSGELFFGEGSRLTVL.